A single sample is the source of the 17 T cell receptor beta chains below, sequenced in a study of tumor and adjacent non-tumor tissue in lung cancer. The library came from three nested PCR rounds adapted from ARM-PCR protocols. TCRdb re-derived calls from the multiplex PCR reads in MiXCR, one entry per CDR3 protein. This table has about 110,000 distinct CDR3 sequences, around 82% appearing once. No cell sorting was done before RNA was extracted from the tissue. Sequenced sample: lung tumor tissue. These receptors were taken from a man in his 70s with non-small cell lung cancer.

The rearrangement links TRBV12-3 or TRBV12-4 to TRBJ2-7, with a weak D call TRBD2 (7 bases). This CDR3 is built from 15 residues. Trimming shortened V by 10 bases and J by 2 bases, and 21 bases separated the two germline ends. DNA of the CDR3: TGTGCCATCAGCAGGACTAGGGGGAGAACCTACGAGCAGTACTTC. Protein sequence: CAISRTRGRTYEQYF.

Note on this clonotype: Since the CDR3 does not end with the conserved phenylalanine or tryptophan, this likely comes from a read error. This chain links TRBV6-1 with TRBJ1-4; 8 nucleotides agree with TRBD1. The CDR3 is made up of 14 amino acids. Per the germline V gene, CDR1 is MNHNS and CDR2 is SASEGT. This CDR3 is CASSEQGANDKLFI. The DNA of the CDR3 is TGTGCCAGCAGTGAACAGGGGGCTAATGACAAACTGTTTATT.

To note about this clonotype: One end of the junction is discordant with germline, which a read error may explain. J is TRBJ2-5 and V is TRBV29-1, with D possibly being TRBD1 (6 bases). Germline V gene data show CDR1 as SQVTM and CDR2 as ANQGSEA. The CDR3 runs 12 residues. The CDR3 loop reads CSIEVGGEIQYF. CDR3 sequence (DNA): TGCAGTATTGAAGTAGGGGGAGAGATCCAGTACTTC.

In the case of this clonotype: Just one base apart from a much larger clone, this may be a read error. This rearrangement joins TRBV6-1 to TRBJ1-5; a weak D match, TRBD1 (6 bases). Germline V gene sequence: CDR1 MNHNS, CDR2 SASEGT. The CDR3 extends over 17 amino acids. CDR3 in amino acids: CTSSEIRDNLGDQPQHF. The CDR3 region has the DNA TGTACCAGCAGTGAAATTCGGGACAATCTTGGCGATCAGCCCCAGCATTTT.

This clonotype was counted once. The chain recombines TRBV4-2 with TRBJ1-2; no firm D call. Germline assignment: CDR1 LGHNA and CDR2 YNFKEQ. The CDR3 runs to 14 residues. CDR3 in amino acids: CACSQVGVDYGYTF. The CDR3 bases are TGTGCTTGCAGCCAAGTGGGCGTTGACTATGGCTACACCTTC.

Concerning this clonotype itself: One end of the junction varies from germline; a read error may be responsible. CDR3 sequence: CVSTLLKWITRETRYF. CDR3 nucleotide sequence: TGTGTCAGCACCCTTCTCAAGTGGATAACGAGAGAGACCCGGTACTTC. The rearrangement uses TRBV5-4 and TRBJ2-5; no firm D call. Germline values: CDR1 SGHNT, CDR2 YYREEE (reference sequence). The CDR3 spans 16 residues.

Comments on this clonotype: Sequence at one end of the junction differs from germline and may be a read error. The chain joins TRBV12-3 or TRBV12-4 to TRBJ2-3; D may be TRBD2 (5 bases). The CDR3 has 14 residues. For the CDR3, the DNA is TGTGCCAGCAGGAGCGGTGGGAGCACAAATACGCAGTATTTT. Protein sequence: CASRSGGSTNTQYF.

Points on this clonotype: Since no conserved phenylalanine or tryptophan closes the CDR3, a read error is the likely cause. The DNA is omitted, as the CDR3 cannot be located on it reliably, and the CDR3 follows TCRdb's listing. The CDR3 spells CASSPLAGGTGEQFS. This rearrangement joins TRBV11-2 to TRBJ2-2; the table's D call TRBD2 went unverified against the DNA. The CDR3 has 15 residues if both end residues are counted. Looked up from germline, CDR1 is SGHAT and CDR2 is FQNNGV.

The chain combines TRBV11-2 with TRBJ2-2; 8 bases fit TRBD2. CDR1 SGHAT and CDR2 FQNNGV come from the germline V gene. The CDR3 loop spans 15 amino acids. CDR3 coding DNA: TGTGCTACCAGCCCCCTACCGGGGGGGACCGGGGAGCTGTTTTTT. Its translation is CATSPLPGGTGELFF.

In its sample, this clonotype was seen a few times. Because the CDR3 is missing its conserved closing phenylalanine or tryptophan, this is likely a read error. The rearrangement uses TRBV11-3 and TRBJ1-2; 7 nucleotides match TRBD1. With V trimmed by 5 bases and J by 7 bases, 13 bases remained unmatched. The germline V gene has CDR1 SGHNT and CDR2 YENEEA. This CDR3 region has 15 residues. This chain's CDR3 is CASSLIKGAESGYTL. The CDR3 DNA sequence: TGTGCCAGCAGCCTAATTAAGGGGGCTGAGAGTGGCTACACCCTC.

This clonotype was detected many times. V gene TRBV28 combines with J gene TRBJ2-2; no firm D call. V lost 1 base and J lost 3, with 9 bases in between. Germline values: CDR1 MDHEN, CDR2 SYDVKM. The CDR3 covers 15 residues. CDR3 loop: CASSLLQTYTGELFF. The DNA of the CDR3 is TGTGCCAGCAGTTTATTACAGACCTACACCGGGGAGCTGTTTTTT.

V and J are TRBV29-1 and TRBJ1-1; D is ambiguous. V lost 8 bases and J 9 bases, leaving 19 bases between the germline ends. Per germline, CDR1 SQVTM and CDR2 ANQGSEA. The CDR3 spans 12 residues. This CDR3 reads CSSVAERPKAFF. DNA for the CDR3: TGCAGCTCTGTGGCGGAGAGGCCTAAAGCTTTCTTT.

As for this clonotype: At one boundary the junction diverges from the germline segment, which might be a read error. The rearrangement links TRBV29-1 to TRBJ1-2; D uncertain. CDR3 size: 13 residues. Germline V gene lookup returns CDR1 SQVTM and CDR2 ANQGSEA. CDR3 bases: TGCGGCGTTCTCCAGGCGGGAGCCTATGGCTACGCCTTC. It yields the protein CGVLQAGAYGYAF.

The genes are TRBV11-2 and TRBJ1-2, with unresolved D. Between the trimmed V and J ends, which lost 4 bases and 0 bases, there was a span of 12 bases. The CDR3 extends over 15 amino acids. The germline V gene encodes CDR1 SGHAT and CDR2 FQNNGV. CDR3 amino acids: CASSYARLANYGYTF. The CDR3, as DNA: TGTGCCAGCAGCTATGCTAGGCTCGCTAACTATGGCTACACCTTC.

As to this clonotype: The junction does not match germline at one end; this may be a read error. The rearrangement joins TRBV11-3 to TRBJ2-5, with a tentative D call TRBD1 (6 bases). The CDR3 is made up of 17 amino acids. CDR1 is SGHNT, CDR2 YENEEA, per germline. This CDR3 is CASSLTTGLTKQETPYF. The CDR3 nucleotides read TGTGCCAGCAGCTTAACAACAGGGCTTACCAAGCAAGAGACCCCGTACTTC.

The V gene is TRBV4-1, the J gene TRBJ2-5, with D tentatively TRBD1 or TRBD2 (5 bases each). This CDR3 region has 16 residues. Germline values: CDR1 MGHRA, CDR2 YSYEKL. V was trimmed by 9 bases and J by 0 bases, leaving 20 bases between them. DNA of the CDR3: TGCGCCAGTACCCAGGACCGGGACGGATACCAAGAGACCCAGTACTTC. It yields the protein CASTQDRDGYQETQYF.

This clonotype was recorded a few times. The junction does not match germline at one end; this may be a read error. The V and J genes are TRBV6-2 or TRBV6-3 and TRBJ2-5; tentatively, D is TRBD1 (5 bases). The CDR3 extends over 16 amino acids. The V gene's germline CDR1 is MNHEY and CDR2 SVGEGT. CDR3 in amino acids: CASSYHGQGPQETHYF. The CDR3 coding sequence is TGTGCCAGCAGTTACCACGGTCAGGGCCCCCAAGAGACCCATTACTTC.